Reported below is one T cell receptor beta chain. An end of the junction does not agree with germline; a read error may underlie this. The sample comes from a study of response to subunit inactivated influenza vaccine. CDR1 is DFQATT and CDR2 is SNEGSKA in the germline V gene (reference sequence). CDR3 size: 15 residues. One entry per CDR3 protein results from TCRdb running MiXCR on the RT-PCR reads. The sample has about 540,000 distinct CDR3 sequences; roughly 25% are singletons. These data were likewise used in another study, on T cells expressing NK-cell markers. That paper notes: Scientists made TCR beta cDNA using 5'RACE template switching with UMIs.

This chain links TRBV20-1 with TRBJ2-7; D ambiguous. This TCR came from a man aged 50-60 years who received an inactivated influenza vaccine. The starting material was CD4+ T cells sorted from PBMCs, obtained roughly 13 days after vaccination. The CDR3 reads CIARDQAPSSYEQYF. In nucleotides, the CDR3 is TGCATTGCTAGAGATCAGGCACCTAGCTCCTACGAGCAGTACTTC.